This TCR beta chain stems from a study of cytomegalovirus exposure and HLA in healthy donors (dated by TCRdb to between 2016 and 2019). With regard to the full study: According to an earlier analysis of 587 of the donors, some 180 million T cells yielded roughly 100 million unique TCR beta sequences and 276 Gb of sequence data. An early release covering around 630 HLA-typed donors comprised about 310 gigabases of sequencing data and approximately 85 million unique TCR sequences. Among the roughly 400 genotyped donors, roughly 80% belonged to the genetic ancestry cluster associated with self-reported Caucasian donors. The study was designed to test whether signatures of past pathogen exposure could be identified by cataloging public T cell receptors. The study used immunosequencing to profile the T cell repertoires of 666 subjects and linked those repertoires to cytomegalovirus serostatus. Along with the roughly 670-subject first cohort, a separate validation cohort of around 120 different subjects was used. To predict cytomegalovirus infection status, the study brought together high-throughput TCR immunosequencing, statistical association of individual TCRs with disease status, and machine learning. A later analysis re-analyzed previously published TCR beta repertoires from roughly 630 donors and added high-resolution HLA genotyping to study TCR occurrence patterns. The later analysis used no new phenotypic data to find candidate immune exposures, relying instead on TCR beta sequences and their occurrence across donors. An earlier analysis of some 500 of the donors applied high-throughput TCR beta sequencing to assess whether each TCR beta V gene segment acted as functional or pseudogenic. Donor age, sex, ethnicity and CMV serostatus were collected together with the repertoire data. Genome-wide SNP genotypes for about 65% of the 666 donors were used in a later genetic analysis, which treated that subset as a discovery cohort. All discovery cohort repertoires had been generated using a single sequencing platform. Class I and class II HLA loci were covered by the typing at four-digit resolution. The number of typed donors differed by locus: 629-630 for A, B, C, DRB1 and DQB1; approximately 530 for DQA1; over 600 for DPA1; and roughly 470 for DPB1. About five DR-DQ haplotypes were treated as single units for association and clustering because of strong linkage in the cohort. Across approximately 420 genotyped donors of the cohort, an average of about 250,000 unique TCR beta nucleotide sequences per donor were sequenced, and 15% to 20% of those sequences were non-productive.

With regard to this clone: Its binding antigen is unknown. Within one base of it there is no much larger clone, and no base qualities were kept.

Library method: the immunoSEQ multiplex PCR assay. A mixture of 60 forward primers for TCR Vbeta segments and 13 reverse primers for TCR Jbeta segments was used in the multiplex PCR. A multiplex PCR assay on genomic DNA amplified the CDR3 region of rearranged TCR beta genes. The Illumina HiSeq System was used to sequence the amplified TCR beta libraries as 87-base-pair reads. The study's own analysis went as follows. Across the 640 or so repertoires, a later analysis counted 78 million or so unique TCR beta chains, roughly 11 million of which were shared by at least two donors. Raw reads were error-corrected and collapsed into unique sequences with a nearest-neighbor algorithm that merged closely related sequences to remove PCR and sequencing errors. V, D and J gene segments were assigned by aligning CDR3 sequences to IMGT reference sequences. For a sequence to be retained, at least a six-nucleotide match to both a V gene segment and a J gene segment was required. Rearrangements were classified as productive when the CDR3 lacked stop codons and remained in frame with V and J, and all other rearrangements were classified as non-productive. Following IMGT convention, CDR3 was defined as the stretch from the second conserved V-encoded cysteine up to the conserved J-encoded phenylalanine. Sequences without an unambiguous match to a single V gene segment were excluded from the earlier analysis of approximately 600 of the donors. In an earlier analysis of 587 of the donors, V segments were called functional above 56.7% productive rearrangements and were called segregating when the between-donor standard deviation exceeded 5%. A statistical classification framework was developed to diagnose cytomegalovirus status using the catalog of TCR beta chain sequences. A later analysis assigned V and J genes by comparing TCR nucleotide sequences with IMGT/GENE-DB human TR gene sequences. In a later analysis, CDR3 sequences and most-parsimonious VDJ recombination scenarios were assigned using the TCRdist pipeline. In a later analysis, every TCR beta chain was defined by the combination of its CDR3 amino acid sequence and its V-gene family, and reads without a unique V-gene family were dropped. To address suspected cross-contamination and a sequencing artifact, a later analysis removed a few hundred highly shared, low-generation-probability nucleotide sequences. A later analysis calculated a clonal expansion index for each public chain from normalized within-repertoire ranks of inferred template counts. In a later analysis, generation probabilities were computed using a VDJ recombination model fitted to out-of-frame rearrangements, and the results were checked against IGoR. In a later analysis, TCR-TCR, TCR-HLA and TCR-CMV co-occurrence was scored with hypergeometric tests, and a repertoire-size bias correction was applied to TCR pairs. To estimate false discovery rates, a later analysis permuted the HLA or CMV assignments 20 times. In a later analysis, co-occurring TCRs were grouped using DBSCAN, with TCRdist sequence similarity added in when clustering inside HLA-allele-positive subsets. Repertoires with fewer than 30,000 or more than 120,000 public chains, plus five repertoires with anomalous nucleotide sharing, were excluded from co-occurrence clustering. TCRdb obtained this table from immuneACCESS and retained in-frame rearrangements with V and J assigned. These tables miss some clones; where compared with another copy, unresolved V genes account for less than half of the shortfall, and the remainder is unexplained. For V, J and clone size, that table is used; D and trimming come from the DNA. The sample table lists around 110,000 clones, around 81% of them with a count of one. The ten largest clones add up to 3.9% of the sample.

In total, 630 or so healthy bone marrow donors made up the cohort. At the time of sampling, all cohort members were nominally healthy, though unrecorded immune exposures were likely present. The donor tested CMV seronegative, placing the donor among the 350 to 400 seronegative members of the cohort. A peripheral blood sample was collected from each donor, and TCR beta sequencing was performed on peripheral blood mononuclear cells. The Qiagen DNeasy Blood Extraction Kit was used to extract genomic DNA from the blood cell samples. Trimming accounts for 6 bases at V and 2 bases at J, while the number of junction bases matched to no gene is 13. Including the terminal cysteine and phenylalanine, the CDR3 comprises 18 residues. Only the CDR3 part of the read is kept: 54 bases, read in frame from the first base. From the germline V gene, CDR1 is KGHSH and CDR2 is LQKENI. The full study reports these points: Roughly uniform sequencing depth across donors was assumed in presence/absence analyses, although this assumption may not hold. A later analysis found that TCR association rates varied across HLA loci, with DRB1 alleles showing the most associated TCRs and HLA-C alleles the fewest. It was suggested by the authors that the approach could potentially be generalized to other disease states and immunological phenotypes. In a later analysis, more than 15,000 TCR beta sequences were associated with specific HLA alleles at a false discovery rate of 0.05. Compared with the roughly 700-donor mean, donors in an Asian-associated ancestry cluster had fewer N-insertions in productive TCRs, according to a later genetic analysis. Because the 87-base-pair reads could not distinguish some IMGT-functional V segments, including TRBV6-2 and TRBV6-3, those segments were excluded. V-gene and J-gene trimming of TCR beta chains was associated with a missense DCLRE1C variant in a later genetic analysis, and the association was replicated in an independent cohort. The sequencing pipeline was judged likely to have produced a cluster of highly shared sequence variants as a technical artifact. In a later analysis, most CMV-associated TCR beta chains were found to appear HLA-restricted, with HLA associations seemingly driven largely by CMV exposure. CMV serostatus was the only immune exposure information available for the cohort. In this cohort, only TCR beta chains were sequenced, and detectable features were limited by the absence of alpha or paired-chain data. In the study, around 160 TCR beta chains were listed as associated with cytomegalovirus. When HLA alleles, especially DR and DQ, strongly co-occurred, TCR associations were difficult to assign to individual alleles. Because HLA typing was missing for some donors at each locus, association tests included only the typed subset. A further reported finding was that TCR beta sequences accurately predicted the HLA-A and HLA-B alleles for most subjects in the first cohort. The earlier analysis of around 600 of the donors excluded seventeen rarely observed V segments, including chromosome 9 orphons, because counts were too low. The classifier was reported to diagnose cytomegalovirus status with high specificity and sensitivity in both the original cohort and the validation cohort. A few of the identified cytomegalovirus-associated TCR beta chains were confirmed in vitro to be specific for cytomegalovirus antigens. Most TCR sequences were observed very rarely across donors, whereas some public TCRs were present in many individuals. Correlated functional status among segregating V segments might be attributable to linkage disequilibrium, but an unknown experimental factor could not be ruled out. In a later analysis, several top co-occurrence clusters were reported to appear linked to parvovirus B19, influenza, CMV and Epstein-Barr virus. In a later analysis, HLA-associated TCR beta chains showed more clonal expansion and lower generation probabilities than non-associated chains that were equally common. In an earlier analysis of 450 to 750 of the donors, most TCR beta V segments appeared in productive rearrangements about 87% or about 30% of the time, broadly matching IMGT annotations.

This receptor was obtained from a woman in her thirties in good health and CMV-seronegative. Recombination connected TRBV18 to TRBJ2-3, with TRBD2 matching 11 junction bases. Sample: PBMCs. At the DNA level, the sequence is TGTGCCAGCTCGAAATCCCAAGGACTAGCGGGTTTCACAGATACGCAGTATTTT. This is translated as CASSKSQGLAGFTDTQYF.